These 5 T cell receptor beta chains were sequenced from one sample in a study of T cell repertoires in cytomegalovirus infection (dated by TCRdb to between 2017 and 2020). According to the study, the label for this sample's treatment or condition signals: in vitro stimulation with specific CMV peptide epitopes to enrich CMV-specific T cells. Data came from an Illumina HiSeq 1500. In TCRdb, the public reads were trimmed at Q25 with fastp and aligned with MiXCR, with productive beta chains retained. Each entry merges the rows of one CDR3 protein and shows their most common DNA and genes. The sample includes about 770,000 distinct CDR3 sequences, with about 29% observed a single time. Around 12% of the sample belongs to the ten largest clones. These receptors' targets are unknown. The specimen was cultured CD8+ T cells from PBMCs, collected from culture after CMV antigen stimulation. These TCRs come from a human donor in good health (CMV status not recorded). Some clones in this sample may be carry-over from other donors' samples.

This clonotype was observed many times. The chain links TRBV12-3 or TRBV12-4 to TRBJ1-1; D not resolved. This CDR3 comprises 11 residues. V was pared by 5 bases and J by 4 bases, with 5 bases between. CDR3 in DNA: TGTGCCAGCAGTCCAACCACTGAAGCTTTCTTT. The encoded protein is CASSPTTEAFF.

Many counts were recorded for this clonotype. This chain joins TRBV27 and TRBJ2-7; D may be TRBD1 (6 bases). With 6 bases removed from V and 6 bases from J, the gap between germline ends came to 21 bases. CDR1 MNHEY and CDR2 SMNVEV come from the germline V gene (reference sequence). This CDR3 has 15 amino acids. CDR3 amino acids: CASSPPGESVSEQYF. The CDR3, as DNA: TGTGCCAGCAGCCCCCCAGGGGAGTCGGTTTCCGAGCAGTACTTC.

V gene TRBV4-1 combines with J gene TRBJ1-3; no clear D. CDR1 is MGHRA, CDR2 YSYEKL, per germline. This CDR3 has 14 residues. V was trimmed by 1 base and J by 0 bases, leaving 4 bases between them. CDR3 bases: TGCGCCAGCAGCCAAGGCCACTCTGGAAACACCATATATTTT. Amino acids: CASSQGHSGNTIYF.

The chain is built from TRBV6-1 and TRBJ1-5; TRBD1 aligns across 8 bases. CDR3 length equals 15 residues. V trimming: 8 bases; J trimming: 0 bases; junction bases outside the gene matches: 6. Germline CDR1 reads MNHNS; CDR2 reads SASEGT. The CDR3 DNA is TGTGCCAGCTCCCCGACAGGGGTTAGCAATCAGCCCCAGCATTTT. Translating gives CASSPTGVSNQPQHF.

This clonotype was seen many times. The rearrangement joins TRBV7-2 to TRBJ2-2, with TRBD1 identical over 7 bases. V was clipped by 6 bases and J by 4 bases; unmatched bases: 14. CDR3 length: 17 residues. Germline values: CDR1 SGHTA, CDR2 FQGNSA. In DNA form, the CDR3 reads TGTGCCAGCAGTTATACTGGGACAGAGGATTTCACCGGGGAGCTGTTTTTT. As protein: CASSYTGTEDFTGELFF.